This T cell receptor (beta chain) was sequenced for a study of T-cell reconstitution after alpha-beta-depleted transplantation in children. Overall study results and limits: After one year, T-cell counts and TCRbeta diversity mostly came from new T cells.

Germline V gene data show CDR1 as MDHEN and CDR2 as SYDVKM. The CDR3 contains 16 residues. V was pared by 5 bases and J by 0 bases, with 14 bases between. This clonotype was seen at least ten times. Its target is not known. Unique molecular identifiers featured in how the TCRbeta library was prepared. From the PCR reads, TCRdb called clonotypes with MiXCR, one entry per CDR3 protein. The sample lists about 1,000,000 distinct CDR3 sequences; roughly 31% were seen once. V is TRBV28 and J is TRBJ2-1; D gene unclear. The specimen comprised PBMCs, mostly from graft donor cells, sampled 360 days after TCRalphabeta/CD19-depleted stem cell transplant. The receptor was derived from a boy younger than two who had a stem cell transplant for SCID, so the T cells may come from the graft donor. The CDR3 region is CASSPEILSSYNEQFF. For the CDR3, the DNA is TGTGCCAGCAGTCCTGAGATTTTAAGCTCCTACAATGAGCAGTTCTTC.